These T cell receptor beta chains were read from a single sample in a study of blood T cells in healthy people across ages. A single record per CDR3 protein comes from TCRdb applying MiXCR to the 5' RACE reads. The table lists about 1.4 million distinct CDR3 sequences, around 59% of them singletons, with roughly 6.3% in the top ten. Material for sequencing was blood. These receptor sequences come from a young man in good health. The CDR3 runs from the conserved cysteine through the conserved F or W. For some rows the clone size is stated as once, few or many, or as a class when expanded; others skip it.

clone_size,v_call,j_call,cdr3_aa
few,TRBV29-1,TRBJ2-1,CSVVTPGPLREQFF
few,TRBV20-1,TRBJ2-3,CSARDGAQTQYF
.,TRBV24-1,TRBJ2-1,CATSDPTSGMSNEQFF
.,TRBV9,TRBJ1-2,CASRAQPTGVGYGYTF
.,TRBV10-2,TRBJ1-1,CASTQGGMGLNTEAFF
few,TRBV9,TRBJ1-2,CASSVGTGAYGYTF
.,TRBV29-1,TRBJ2-1,CSVRSGRANEQFF
.,TRBV29-1,TRBJ2-7,CSVYGGPGGLSYEQYF
.,TRBV29-1,TRBJ2-2,CSVTSVDRVTGELFF
.,TRBV5-5,TRBJ2-1,CASNGEQFF
few,TRBV2,TRBJ2-7,CASSSLAFDSYEQYF
few,TRBV20-1,TRBJ2-1,CSARDGRTFGDEQFF
.,TRBV3-1,.,CASSLRTGKNIQYF
.,TRBV12-3/TRBV12-4,TRBJ2-1,CASSSTSGTSGSSYNEQFF
.,TRBV28,TRBJ2-4,CASSTTGNSAQYF
.,TRBV2,TRBJ1-2,CASSEAGAYGYTF
.,TRBV4-1,TRBJ2-5,CASSQVKGLETQYF
.,TRBV12-3/TRBV12-4,TRBJ2-1,CASSSRRGGMDYNEQFF
few,TRBV4-1,TRBJ1-5,CASSQAPGQGFNQPQHF
few,TRBV7-8,TRBJ1-5,CASSSHHRGANQPQHF
.,TRBV12-3/TRBV12-4,TRBJ1-2,CASSPYQNYGYTF
once,TRBV2,TRBJ2-7,CASRRDSYSYEQYF
.,TRBV29-1,TRBJ2-1,CSVAGQGNEQFF
.,TRBV5-4,TRBJ2-5,CASSRDSYGGQETQYF
.,TRBV3-1,TRBJ1-2,CASSQATGGGYTF
.,TRBV20-1,TRBJ2-7,CSGQGPGYEQYF
.,TRBV29-1,TRBJ2-5,CSVAEGETQYF
.,TRBV6-5,TRBJ1-2,CASSYSLRDRGNHTF
few,TRBV29-1,TRBJ2-1,CSVETGDYNEQFF
few,TRBV7-9,TRBJ1-1,CASSSPGRNTEAFF
.,TRBV5-7,TRBJ2-5,CASSPDRGRETGYF
once,TRBV3-1,TRBJ2-7,CASSQGTGGGGPTGQYF
few,TRBV3-1,TRBJ2-7,CASSGGRTSYEQYF
.,TRBV12-3/TRBV12-4,TRBJ2-1,CASNLAGDREQFF
few,TRBV10-1,TRBJ2-2,CASSLAEDRELFF
.,TRBV27,TRBJ2-2,CASEAANTGELFF
.,TRBV4-1,.,CASSQGQAKGVYEQYF
.,TRBV15,TRBJ1-4,CATSRLPYRVTSNEKLFF
.,TRBV4-3,TRBJ2-7,CASSQDNRAPLSSHEQYF
few,TRBV28,TRBJ1-1,CASSWTATEAFF
.,TRBV4-1,.,CASSQEGLAESYEQYF
.,TRBV4-2,TRBJ2-1,CASSRPRNSYNEQFF
.,TRBV6-2/TRBV6-3,TRBJ2-7,CASSAFQGNEQYF
few,TRBV5-6,.,CASRRSTLSFSYEQYF
.,TRBV4-3,TRBJ1-2,CASSQVPGGAYGYTF
.,TRBV7-2,TRBJ2-5,CASSPNGRVQETQYF
.,TRBV14,TRBJ2-1,CASSLGRPGEQFF
.,TRBV5-1,.,CASSKGPRAEQYF
.,TRBV6-6,TRBJ1-2,CASSYSPGPNYGYTF
few,TRBV29-1,TRBJ1-2,CSVGSGGEGYTF
.,TRBV28,TRBJ1-4,CASSFAGGNNEKLFF
.,TRBV9,.,CASSVGAREKGSEQYF
.,TRBV5-4,TRBJ2-2,CASSLSLDANTGELFF
.,TRBV18,TRBJ1-1,CASSPDGIEAFF
many,TRBV29-1,TRBJ2-1,CSVRVANGNEQFF
few,TRBV4-1,TRBJ1-2,CASSQVLPDVYGYTF
.,TRBV30,TRBJ1-5,CAWSVDHSGSPPQHF